This T cell receptor beta chain comes out of a study of T cell responses to AZD1222 COVID-19 vaccine. Using immunoSEQ multiplex PCR, the repertoire was profiled, and TCRdb retains in-frame clones only, with some absent. The sample records some 130,000 clones, about 91% being singletons. Germline CDR1 SGHVS, CDR2 FQNEAQ. V lost 0 bases, J lost 3 bases, and 18 bases lay in between. This CDR3 contains 17 residues. This clone was seen only a few times. The chain recombines TRBV7-8 with TRBJ2-7; no reliable D call. The material was peripheral blood, obtained 28 days after the second AZD1222 dose. This clonotype originated in an adult who received the AZD1222 COVID-19 vaccine. CDR3 sequence reads: CASSLASSQRSVYEQYV. The CDR3 nucleotides are TGTGCCAGCAGCTTAGCGAGTTCTCAGAGATCCGTCTACGAGCAGTACGTC.